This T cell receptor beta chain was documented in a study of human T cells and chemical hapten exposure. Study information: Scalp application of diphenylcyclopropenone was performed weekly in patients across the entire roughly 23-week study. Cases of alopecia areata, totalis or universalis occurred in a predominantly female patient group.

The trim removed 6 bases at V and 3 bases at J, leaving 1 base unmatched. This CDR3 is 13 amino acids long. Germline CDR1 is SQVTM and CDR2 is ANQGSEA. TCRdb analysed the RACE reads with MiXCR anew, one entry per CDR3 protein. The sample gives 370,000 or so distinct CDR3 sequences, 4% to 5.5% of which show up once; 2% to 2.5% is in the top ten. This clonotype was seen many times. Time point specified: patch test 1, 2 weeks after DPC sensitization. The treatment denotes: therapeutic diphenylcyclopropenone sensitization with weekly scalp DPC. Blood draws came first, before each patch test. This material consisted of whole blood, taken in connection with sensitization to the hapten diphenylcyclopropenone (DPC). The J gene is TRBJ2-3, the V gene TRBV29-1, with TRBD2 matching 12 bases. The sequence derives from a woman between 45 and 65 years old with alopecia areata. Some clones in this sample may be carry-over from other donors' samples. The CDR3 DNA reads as TGCAGCGTCGGACTAGCGGGGACAGATACGCAGTATTTT. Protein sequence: CSVGLAGTDTQYF.